This T cell receptor (beta chain) originates from a study of OX40 agonist ivuxolimab in advanced cancers. Individuals having autoimmune disease history or systemic immunosuppression were not enrolled. Broader study findings: Expanded clones tended on average to be more numerous among CD8+ T cells than CD4+.

This clone was detected only a few times. Its antigen is unidentified. The CDR3 has 13 amino acids. After removal of 7 bases from V and 5 bases from J, the junction contained 3 bases not matched to a gene. Germline CDR1 is SGHAT and CDR2 is FQNNGV. TCRdb keeps only in-frame clones here, not all; method: immunoSEQ multiplex PCR. Here the sample spans tens of thousands of clones, 75% to 85% being singletons. The origin of this receptor is an adult with an advanced solid tumor such as melanoma, head and neck, liver or kidney cancer. The rearrangement links TRBV11-2 to TRBJ1-2, with 11 bases that match TRBD1. The sample was CD4+ or CD8+ T cells sorted from blood, taken in a trial of the OX40 agonist ivuxolimab. CDR3 protein: CASTWDRGYGYTF. The CDR3 DNA follows: TGTGCCAGCACTTGGGACAGGGGGTATGGCTACACCTTC.